This entry concerns a single T cell receptor beta chain. Antigen: not known. CDR3 length: 13 amino acids. V shed 6 bases and J 2 bases; nucleotides not matched to a gene: 2. CDR1 MDHEN and CDR2 SYDVKM come from the germline V gene. The data were produced by immunoSEQ multiplex PCR, yet TCRdb's version contains in-frame clones alone and is incomplete. The sample yields 150,000 to 250,000 clones, approximately 82% seen once. These data belong to a study of cytomegalovirus exposure and HLA in healthy donors. For the study at large: The 130 or so validation repertoires, a later analysis reported, used the same platform as the approximately 670 first-cohort repertoires. Study conclusions and caveats: A list of 150 to 200 TCR beta chains associated with cytomegalovirus was given. Reports indicated that the classifier achieved high specificity and sensitivity in diagnosing cytomegalovirus status.

The approximately 120-subject validation cohort, separate from the approximately 640-subject first cohort, included the donors. The J gene is TRBJ2-7, the V gene TRBV28; TRBD2 aligns across 9 bases. Sequenced input: PBMCs. The source is a woman younger than 45 in good health and CMV-seropositive. CDR3 sequence reads: CASRTSGPYEQYF. The CDR3 bases are TGTGCCAGCAGGACTAGCGGACCCTACGAGCAGTACTTC.